This T cell receptor beta chain comes out of a study of shared clonotypes between healthy human individuals. The table came from immunoSEQ multiplex PCR; TCRdb's copy has only in-frame clones and leaves some out. The table lists around 2,000,000 clones, about 92% of them singletons. The naive CD8 population came from CD45RO-negative cells selected for CCR7, without terminally differentiated effector memory CD45RA+ cells. This CDR3 contains 12 residues. The germline V gene has CDR1 GTSNPN and CDR2 SVGIG (reference sequence). This TCR derives from a man aged 18 to 29 in good health. Some clones in this sample may be carry-over from other donors' samples. Material for sequencing was naive CD8+ T cells from PBMCs. The chain couples TRBV30 to TRBJ2-5, with D maybe TRBD1 (6 bases). The J call may be incorrect, as the DNA end agrees better with TRBJ2-7. The CDR3 loop is CAWEGTSYEQYF. The CDR3 DNA reads TGTGCCTGGGAAGGGACATCTTACGAGCAGTACTTC.